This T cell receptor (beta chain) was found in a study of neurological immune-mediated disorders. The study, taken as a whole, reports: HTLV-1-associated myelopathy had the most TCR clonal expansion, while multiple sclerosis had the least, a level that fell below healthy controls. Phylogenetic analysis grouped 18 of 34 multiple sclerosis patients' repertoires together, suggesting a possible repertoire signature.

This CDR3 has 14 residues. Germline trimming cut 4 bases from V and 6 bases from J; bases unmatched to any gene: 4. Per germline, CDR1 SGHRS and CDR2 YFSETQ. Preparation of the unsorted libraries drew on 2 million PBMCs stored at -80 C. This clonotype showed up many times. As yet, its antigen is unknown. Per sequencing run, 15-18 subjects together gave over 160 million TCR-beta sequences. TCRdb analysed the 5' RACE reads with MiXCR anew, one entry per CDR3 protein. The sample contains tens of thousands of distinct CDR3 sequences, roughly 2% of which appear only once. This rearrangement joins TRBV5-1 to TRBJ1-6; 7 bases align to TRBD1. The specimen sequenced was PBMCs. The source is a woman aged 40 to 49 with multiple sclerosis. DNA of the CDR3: TGCGCCAGCAGCCAAGGGACAGCTAATTCACCCCTCCACTTT. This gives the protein CASSQGTANSPLHF.